The TCR beta chain under discussion was sequenced for a study of T cells in localized non-small cell lung cancer. Trimming took 0 bases from V and 9 from J; bases not matched to a gene: 16. Germline loops: CDR1 MGHDK, CDR2 SYGVNS. The CDR3 runs 18 residues. Libraries were prepared by immunoSEQ multiplex PCR; TCRdb keeps only in-frame clonotypes and omits some of them. The sample carries roughly 25,000 clones, over 75% recorded once. The study, taken as a whole, reports: A raised T cell density in blood coincided with lengthier overall survival.

Remarks on this clone: Its matching antigen is unknown.

The chain combines TRBV25-1 with TRBJ2-1; 8 positions match TRBD1. The sample was peripheral blood, taken before any cancer treatment. This clonotype was obtained from a male donor at least 60 years old with stage I squamous cell lung carcinoma. The CDR3 here is CASSEYIFQGRGRGEQFF. The DNA of the CDR3 is TGTGCCAGCAGTGAATATATTTTTCAGGGCAGGGGGCGCGGTGAGCAGTTCTTC.